The text below deals with one T cell receptor beta chain. Antigen: not known. Profiled with immunoSEQ multiplex PCR; TCRdb holds only in-frame clones, not every one. The sample lists approximately 79,000 clones, approximately 88% seen once, with roughly 15% in the top ten. The germline CDR1 and CDR2 sequences are SGHDT and YYEEEE. The CDR3 loop spans 15 amino acids. V was pared by 3 bases and J by 0 bases, with 12 bases between. These data belong to a study of T cell responses to AZD1222 COVID-19 vaccine. Study-level results: The donor cohort was predominantly white British with a female majority, and clonal diversity may have been underestimated.

The sequenced sample was peripheral blood, obtained on day 0 of AZD1222 vaccination. This chain links TRBV5-6 with TRBJ1-1, with D unresolved. This clonotype originated in an adult in good health. CDR3 nucleotide sequence: TGTGCCAGCAGCTCTAACAGTCACATGAACACTGAAGCTTTCTTT. Translated, it gives CASSSNSHMNTEAFF.